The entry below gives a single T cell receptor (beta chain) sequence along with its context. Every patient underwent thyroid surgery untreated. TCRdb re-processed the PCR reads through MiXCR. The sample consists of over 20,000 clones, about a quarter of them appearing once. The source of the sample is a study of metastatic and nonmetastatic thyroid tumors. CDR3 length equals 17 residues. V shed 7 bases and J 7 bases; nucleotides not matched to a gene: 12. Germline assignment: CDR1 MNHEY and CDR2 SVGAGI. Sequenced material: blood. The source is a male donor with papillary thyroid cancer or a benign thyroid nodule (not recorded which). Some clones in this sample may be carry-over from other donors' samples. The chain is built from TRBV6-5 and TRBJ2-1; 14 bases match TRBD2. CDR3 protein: CASMGLAGVARRNEQFF. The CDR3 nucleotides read TGTGCCAGCATGGGACTAGCGGGAGTGGCCAGAAGGAATGAGCAGTTCTTC.